These T cell receptor beta chains were read from a single sample in a study of monozygotic twins with inflammatory bowel disease. From the 5' RACE reads, TCRdb lists one entry per CDR3 protein and no DNA. This sample contains approximately 330,000 distinct CDR3 sequences. What was sequenced was blood. These receptors all stem from a human donor with ulcerative colitis or Crohn's disease, or a healthy co-twin of an affected twin (not recorded which). The CDR3 runs from the conserved cysteine through the conserved F or W. Each record gives: J gene, V gene, CDR3 protein.

j_call: TRBJ2-2; v_call: TRBV12-3/TRBV12-4; cdr3_aa: CASRAVGTGELFF
j_call: TRBJ2-4; v_call: TRBV27; cdr3_aa: CASRPVGGNIQYF
j_call: TRBJ1-2; v_call: TRBV7-8; cdr3_aa: CASSPAAVGGYTF
j_call: TRBJ2-3; v_call: TRBV7-9; cdr3_aa: CASSPRHGPTQYF
j_call: TRBJ2-7; v_call: TRBV30; cdr3_aa: CASPGAVYEQYF
j_call: TRBJ1-1; v_call: TRBV4-3; cdr3_aa: CASSQPGQVTEAFF
j_call: TRBJ1-4; v_call: TRBV11-2; cdr3_aa: CASSRIRGFNEKLFF
j_call: TRBJ2-1; v_call: TRBV6-2/TRBV6-3; cdr3_aa: CASRDRDKTTYNEQFF
j_call: TRBJ2-1; v_call: TRBV10-1; cdr3_aa: CASSESGGLVVPGEQFF
j_call: TRBJ1-1; v_call: TRBV5-1; cdr3_aa: CASTQGNTEAFF
j_call: TRBJ1-3; v_call: TRBV7-2; cdr3_aa: CASSFYRGAGNTIYF
j_call: TRBJ1-5; v_call: TRBV28; cdr3_aa: CASSLFPPGRPQHF
j_call: TRBJ1-4; v_call: TRBV5-1; cdr3_aa: CASSLMSLTNEKLFF
j_call: TRBJ2-7; v_call: TRBV28; cdr3_aa: CASNSPSHEQYF
j_call: TRBJ2-1; v_call: TRBV12-5; cdr3_aa: CASGLRLSDEQFF
j_call: TRBJ1-1; v_call: TRBV5-1; cdr3_aa: CASSQDGMNTEAFF
j_call: TRBJ1-5; v_call: TRBV6-5; cdr3_aa: CASGLMGNQPQHF
j_call: TRBJ2-1; v_call: TRBV29-1; cdr3_aa: CSVDPGTGLYNEQFF
j_call: TRBJ2-1; v_call: TRBV7-2; cdr3_aa: CASSLFGGRWNEQFF
j_call: TRBJ1-5; v_call: TRBV6-1; cdr3_aa: CATRPRQSNQPQHF
j_call: TRBJ2-7; v_call: TRBV18; cdr3_aa: CASSRNPWDSSYEQYF
j_call: TRBJ2-7; v_call: TRBV20-1; cdr3_aa: CSASIPGRYEQYF
j_call: TRBJ2-7; v_call: TRBV30; cdr3_aa: CAWSGVLRSADYEQYF
j_call: TRBJ2-7; v_call: TRBV7-9; cdr3_aa: CASSFLAGGAYEQYF
j_call: TRBJ2-5; v_call: TRBV27; cdr3_aa: CASKPRQFQETQYF
j_call: TRBJ1-1; v_call: TRBV5-1; cdr3_aa: CASSPTAGANTEAFF
j_call: TRBJ2-7; v_call: TRBV7-2; cdr3_aa: CASSLGSPNVGGYEQYF
j_call: TRBJ2-1; v_call: TRBV3-1; cdr3_aa: CASSPWTGQDEQFF
j_call: TRBJ2-7; v_call: TRBV18; cdr3_aa: CASSPPGGPLYEQYF
j_call: TRBJ2-2; v_call: TRBV12-3/TRBV12-4; cdr3_aa: CASRRDRSTGELFF
j_call: TRBJ2-7; v_call: TRBV5-1; cdr3_aa: CASSLSPGGGSYEQYF
j_call: TRBJ2-6; v_call: TRBV5-1; cdr3_aa: CASSLSTFTGANVLTF
j_call: TRBJ1-2; v_call: TRBV20-1; cdr3_aa: CSAEDGIYGYTF
j_call: TRBJ2-1; v_call: TRBV6-2/TRBV6-3; cdr3_aa: CASSFRDYLNEQFF
j_call: TRBJ2-3; v_call: TRBV7-8; cdr3_aa: CASTTLGNTQYF
j_call: TRBJ2-7; v_call: TRBV29-1; cdr3_aa: CSVEGGGSYEQYF
j_call: TRBJ2-5; v_call: TRBV7-2; cdr3_aa: CASSLEGGAGKQETQYF
j_call: TRBJ1-6; v_call: TRBV6-6; cdr3_aa: CASMRQNNSPLHF
j_call: TRBJ1-1; v_call: TRBV5-4; cdr3_aa: CASSKDRAGMNTEAFF
j_call: TRBJ2-3; v_call: TRBV11-2; cdr3_aa: CASSRRTSGRTDTQYF
j_call: TRBJ1-1; v_call: TRBV18; cdr3_aa: CASSPPSVNTEAFF
j_call: TRBJ1-2; v_call: TRBV7-2; cdr3_aa: CASSLSELSYGYTF
j_call: TRBJ2-3; v_call: TRBV7-7; cdr3_aa: CAGAYRDTQYF
j_call: TRBJ2-2; v_call: TRBV5-1; cdr3_aa: CASSPATNTGELFF
j_call: TRBJ2-5; v_call: TRBV20-1; cdr3_aa: CSARDRIARRLAGDETQYF
j_call: TRBJ2-1; v_call: TRBV7-8; cdr3_aa: CASSLNVAVTIIVNEQFF